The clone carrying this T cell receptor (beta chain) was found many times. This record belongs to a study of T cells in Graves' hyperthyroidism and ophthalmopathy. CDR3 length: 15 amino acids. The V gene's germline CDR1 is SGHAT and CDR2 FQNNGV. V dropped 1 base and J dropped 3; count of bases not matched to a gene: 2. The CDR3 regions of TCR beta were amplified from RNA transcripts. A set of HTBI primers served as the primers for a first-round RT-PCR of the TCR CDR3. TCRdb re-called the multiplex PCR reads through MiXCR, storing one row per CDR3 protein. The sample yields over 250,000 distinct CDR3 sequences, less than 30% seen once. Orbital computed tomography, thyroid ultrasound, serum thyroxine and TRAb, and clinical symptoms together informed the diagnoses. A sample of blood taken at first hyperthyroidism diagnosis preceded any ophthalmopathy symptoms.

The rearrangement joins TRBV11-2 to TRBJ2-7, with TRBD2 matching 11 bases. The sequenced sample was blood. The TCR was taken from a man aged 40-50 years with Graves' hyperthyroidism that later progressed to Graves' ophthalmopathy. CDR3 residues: CASSLVTSGIYEQYF. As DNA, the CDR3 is TGTGCCAGCAGCTTAGTGACTAGCGGGATCTACGAGCAGTACTTC.